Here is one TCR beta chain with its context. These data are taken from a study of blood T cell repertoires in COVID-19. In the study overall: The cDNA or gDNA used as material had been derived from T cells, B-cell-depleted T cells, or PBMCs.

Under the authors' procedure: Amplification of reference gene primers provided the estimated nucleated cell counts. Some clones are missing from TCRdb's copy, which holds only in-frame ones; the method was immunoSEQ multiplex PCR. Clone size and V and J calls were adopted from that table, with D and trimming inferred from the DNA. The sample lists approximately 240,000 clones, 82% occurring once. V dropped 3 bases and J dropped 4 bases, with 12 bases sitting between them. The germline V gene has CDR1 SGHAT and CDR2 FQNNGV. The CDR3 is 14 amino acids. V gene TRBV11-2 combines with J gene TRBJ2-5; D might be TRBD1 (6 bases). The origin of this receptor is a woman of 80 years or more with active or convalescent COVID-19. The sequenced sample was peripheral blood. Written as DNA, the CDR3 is TGTGCCAGCAGCTTTACAGGGTTGGCAGAGACCCAGTACTTC. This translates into CASSFTGLAETQYF. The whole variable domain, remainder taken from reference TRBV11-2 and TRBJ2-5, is EAGVAQSPRYKIIEKRQSVAFWCNPISGHATLYWYQQILGQGPKLLIQFQNNGVVDDSQLPKDRFSAERLKGVDSTLKIQPAKLEDSAVYLCASSFTGLAETQYFGPGTRLLVL.